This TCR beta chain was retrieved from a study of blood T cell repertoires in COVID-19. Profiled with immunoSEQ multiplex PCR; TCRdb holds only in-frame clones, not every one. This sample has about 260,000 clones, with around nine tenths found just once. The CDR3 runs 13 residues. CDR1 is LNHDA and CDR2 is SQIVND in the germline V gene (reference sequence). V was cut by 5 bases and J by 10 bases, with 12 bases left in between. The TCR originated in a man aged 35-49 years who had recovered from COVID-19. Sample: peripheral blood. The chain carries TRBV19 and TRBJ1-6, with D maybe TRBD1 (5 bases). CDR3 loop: CASSAGLWSPLHF. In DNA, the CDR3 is TGTGCCAGTAGTGCGGGGCTGTGGTCACCCCTCCACTTT.